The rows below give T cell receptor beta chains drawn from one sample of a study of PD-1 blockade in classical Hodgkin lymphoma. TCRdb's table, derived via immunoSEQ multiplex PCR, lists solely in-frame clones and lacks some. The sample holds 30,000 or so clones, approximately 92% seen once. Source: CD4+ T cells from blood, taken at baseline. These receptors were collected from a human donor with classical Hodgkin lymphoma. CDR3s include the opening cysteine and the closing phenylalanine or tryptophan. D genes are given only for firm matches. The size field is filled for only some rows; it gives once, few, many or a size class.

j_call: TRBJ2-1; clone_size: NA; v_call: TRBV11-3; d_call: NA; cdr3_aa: CASSLTGTYNEQFF; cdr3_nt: TGTGCCAGCAGCTTAACAGGGACCTACAATGAGCAGTTCTTC
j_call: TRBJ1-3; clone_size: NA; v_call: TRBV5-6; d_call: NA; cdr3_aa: CASSQMVVRNTIYF; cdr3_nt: TGTGCCAGCAGCCAGATGGTGGTTCGAAACACCATATATTTT
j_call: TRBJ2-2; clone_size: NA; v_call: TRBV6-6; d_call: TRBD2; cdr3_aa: CASSGTRYTGELFF; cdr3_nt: TGTGCCAGCAGTGGGACTAGATACACCGGGGAGCTGTTTTTT
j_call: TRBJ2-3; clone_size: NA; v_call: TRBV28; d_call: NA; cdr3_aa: CASSPPVDTDTQYF; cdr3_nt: TGTGCCAGCAGTCCCCCTGTGGACACAGATACGCAGTATTTT
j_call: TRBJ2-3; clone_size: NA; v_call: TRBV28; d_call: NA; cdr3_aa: CASSLTIGRTDTQYF; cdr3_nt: TGTGCCAGCAGTTTAACTATAGGGCGCACAGATACGCAGTATTTT
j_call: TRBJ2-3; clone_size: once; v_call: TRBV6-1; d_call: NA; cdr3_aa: CASSESGLRRYF; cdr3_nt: TGTGCCAGCAGTGAGAGTGGACTCCGAAGGTATTTT
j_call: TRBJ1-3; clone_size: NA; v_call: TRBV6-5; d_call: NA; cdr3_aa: CASSYSIWGGGNTIYF; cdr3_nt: TGTGCCAGCAGTTACTCGATTTGGGGAGGGGGAAACACCATATATTTT
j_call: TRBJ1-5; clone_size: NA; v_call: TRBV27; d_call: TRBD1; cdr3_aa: CASSFTGVGNQPQHF; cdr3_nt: TGTGCCAGCAGTTTTACAGGGGTAGGAAATCAGCCCCAGCATTTT
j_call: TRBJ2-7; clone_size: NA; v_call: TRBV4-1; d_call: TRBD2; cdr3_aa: CASSHWTSGSYEQYF; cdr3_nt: TGCGCCAGCAGCCACTGGACTAGCGGGAGCTACGAGCAGTACTTC
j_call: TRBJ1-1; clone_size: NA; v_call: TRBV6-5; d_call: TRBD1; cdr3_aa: CASTRTGGEAFF; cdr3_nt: TGTGCCAGCACTCGGACAGGGGGAGAAGCTTTCTTT
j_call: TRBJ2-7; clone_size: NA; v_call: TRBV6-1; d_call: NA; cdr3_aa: CASSEIGDLRLYEQYF; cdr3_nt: TGTGCCAGCAGTGAAATAGGAGACCTTCGGCTCTACGAGCAGTACTTC
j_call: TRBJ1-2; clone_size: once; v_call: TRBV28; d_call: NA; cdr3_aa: CASISDIANYGYTF; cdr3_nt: TGTGCCAGCATTTCCGACATAGCTAACTATGGCTACACCTTC
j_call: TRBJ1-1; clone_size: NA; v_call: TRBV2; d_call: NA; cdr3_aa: CATIGTIRTEDTEAFF; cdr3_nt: TGTGCCACTATAGGCACCATTCGGACAGAGGACACTGAAGCTTTCTTT
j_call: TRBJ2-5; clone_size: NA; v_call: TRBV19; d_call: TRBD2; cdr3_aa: CASSIGRTSGRIGQETQYF; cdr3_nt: TGTGCCAGTAGTATAGGGCGGACTAGCGGGAGGATCGGACAAGAGACCCAGTACTTC
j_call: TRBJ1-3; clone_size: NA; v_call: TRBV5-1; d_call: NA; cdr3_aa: CASSRMALSRGNTIYF; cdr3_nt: TGCGCCAGCAGCCGCATGGCGTTGTCCAGAGGAAACACCATATATTTT
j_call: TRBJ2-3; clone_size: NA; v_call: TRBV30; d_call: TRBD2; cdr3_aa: CAWSVSAGTLGTQYF; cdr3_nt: TGTGCCTGGAGTGTTTCAGCGGGGACCCTCGGTACGCAGTATTTT
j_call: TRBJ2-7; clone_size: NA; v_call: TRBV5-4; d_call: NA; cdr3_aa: CASSQVGYEQYF; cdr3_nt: TGTGCCAGCAGCCAGGTGGGCTACGAGCAGTACTTC
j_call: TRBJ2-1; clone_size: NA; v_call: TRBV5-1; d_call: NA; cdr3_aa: CASGPLIESRREQFF; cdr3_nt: TGCGCCAGCGGCCCTTTGATTGAATCTCGCCGTGAGCAGTTCTTC
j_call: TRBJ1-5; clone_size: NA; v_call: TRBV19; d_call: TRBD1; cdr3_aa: CASMLTGGGNQPQHF; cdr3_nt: TGTGCCAGTATGTTAACAGGGGGCGGCAATCAGCCCCAGCATTTT
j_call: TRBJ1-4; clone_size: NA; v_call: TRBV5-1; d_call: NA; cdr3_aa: CASSLARTGNEKLFF; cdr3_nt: TGCGCCAGCAGCTTGGCCAGGACGGGTAATGAAAAACTGTTTTTT
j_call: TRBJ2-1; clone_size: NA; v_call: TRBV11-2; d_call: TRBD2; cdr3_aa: CASSLTSGEGYNEQFF; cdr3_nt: TGTGCCAGCAGCCTAACTAGCGGGGAGGGTTACAATGAGCAGTTCTTC
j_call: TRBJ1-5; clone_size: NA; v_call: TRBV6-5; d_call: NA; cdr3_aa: CASSSPPAPSNQPQHF; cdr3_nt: TGTGCCAGCAGTTCACCCCCTGCTCCTAGCAATCAGCCCCAGCATTTT
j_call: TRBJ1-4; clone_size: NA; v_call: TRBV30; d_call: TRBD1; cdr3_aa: CAWSSGQGYEKLFF; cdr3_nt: TGTGCCTGGAGTTCGGGACAGGGTTATGAAAAACTGTTTTTT
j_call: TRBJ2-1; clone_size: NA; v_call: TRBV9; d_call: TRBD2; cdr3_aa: CASSASSGSFYNEQFF; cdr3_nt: TGTGCCAGCAGCGCCTCTAGCGGGAGTTTCTACAATGAGCAGTTCTTC
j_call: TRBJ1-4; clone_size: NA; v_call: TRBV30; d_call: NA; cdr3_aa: CAWRGNEKLFF; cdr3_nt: TGTGCCTGGAGGGGTAATGAAAAACTGTTTTTT
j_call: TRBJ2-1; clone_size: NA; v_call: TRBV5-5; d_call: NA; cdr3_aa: CASSFLRTNSYNEQFF; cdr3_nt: TGTGCCAGCAGCTTCTTGAGAACGAATTCATACAATGAGCAGTTCTTC
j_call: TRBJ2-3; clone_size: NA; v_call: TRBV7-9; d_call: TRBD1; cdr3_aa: CASSRPTGGLTDTQYF; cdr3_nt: TGTGCCAGCAGCCGACCTACAGGGGGCCTCACAGATACGCAGTATTTT
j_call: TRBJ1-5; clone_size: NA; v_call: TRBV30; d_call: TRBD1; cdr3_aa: CAWSVDGTVSNQPQHF; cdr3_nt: TGTGCCTGGAGTGTAGACGGGACAGTTAGCAATCAGCCCCAGCATTTT
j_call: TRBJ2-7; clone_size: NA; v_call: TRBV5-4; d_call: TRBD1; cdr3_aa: CASSFGTGAYEQYF; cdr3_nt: TGTGCCAGCAGCTTCGGGACAGGGGCCTACGAGCAGTACTTC
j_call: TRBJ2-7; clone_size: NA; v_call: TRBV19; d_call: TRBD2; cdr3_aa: CASSITSGRGEQYF; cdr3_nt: TGTGCCAGTAGTATCACTAGCGGGAGAGGCGAGCAGTACTTC
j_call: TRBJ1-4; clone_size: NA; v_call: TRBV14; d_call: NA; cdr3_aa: CASSARARRDGPNEKLFF; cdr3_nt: TGTGCCAGCAGCGCCCGAGCTCGAAGGGACGGGCCTAATGAAAAACTGTTTTTT
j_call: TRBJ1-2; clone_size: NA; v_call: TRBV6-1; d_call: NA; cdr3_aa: CASSEAGRNYGYTF; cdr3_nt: TGTGCCAGCAGTGAAGCTGGCAGGAACTATGGCTACACCTTC
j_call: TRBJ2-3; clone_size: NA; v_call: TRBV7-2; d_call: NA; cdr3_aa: CASSPLAGGDTQYF; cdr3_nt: TGTGCCAGCAGCCCACTAGCAGGGGGGGATACGCAGTATTTT
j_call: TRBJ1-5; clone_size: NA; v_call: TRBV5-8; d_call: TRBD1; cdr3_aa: CASSPGTGTPYSNQPQHF; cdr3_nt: TGTGCCAGCAGCCCAGGGACAGGTACACCCTATAGCAATCAGCCCCAGCATTTT
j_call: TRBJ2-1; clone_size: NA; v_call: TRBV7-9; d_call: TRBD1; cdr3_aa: CASSPRQGRVDEQFF; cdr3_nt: TGTGCCAGCAGCCCTCGACAGGGAAGAGTCGATGAGCAGTTCTTC
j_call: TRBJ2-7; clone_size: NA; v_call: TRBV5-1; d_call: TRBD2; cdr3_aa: CASSWETSGSYEQYF; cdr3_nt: TGCGCCAGCAGCTGGGAAACTAGCGGTTCCTACGAGCAGTACTTC